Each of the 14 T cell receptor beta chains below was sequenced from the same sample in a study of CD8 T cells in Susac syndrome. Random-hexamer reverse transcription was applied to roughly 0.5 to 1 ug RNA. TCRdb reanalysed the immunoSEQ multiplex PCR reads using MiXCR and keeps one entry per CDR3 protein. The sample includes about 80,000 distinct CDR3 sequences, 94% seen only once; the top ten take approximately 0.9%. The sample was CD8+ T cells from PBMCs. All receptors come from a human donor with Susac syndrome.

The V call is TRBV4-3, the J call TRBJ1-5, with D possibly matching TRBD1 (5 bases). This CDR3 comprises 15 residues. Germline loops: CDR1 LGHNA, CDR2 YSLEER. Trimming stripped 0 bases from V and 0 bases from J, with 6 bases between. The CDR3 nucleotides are TGCGCCAGCAGCCAAGATACAGGTAGCAATCAGCCCCAGCATTTT. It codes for CASSQDTGSNQPQHF.

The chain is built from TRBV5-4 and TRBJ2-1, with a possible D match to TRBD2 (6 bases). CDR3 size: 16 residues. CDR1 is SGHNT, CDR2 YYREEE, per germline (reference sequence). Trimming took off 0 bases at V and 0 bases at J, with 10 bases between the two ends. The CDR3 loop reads CASSLDGDFSYNEQFF. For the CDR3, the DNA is TGTGCCAGCAGCTTGGATGGGGACTTCTCCTACAATGAGCAGTTCTTC.

For the CDR3, the DNA is TGTGCCACTCGTGGGGCCAACGTCCTGACTTTC. As protein: CATRGANVLTF. The V and J genes are TRBV19 and TRBJ2-6, with unresolved D. The CDR3 consists of 11 residues. CDR1 is LNHDA and CDR2 is SQIVND in the germline V gene (reference sequence). V shed 10 bases and J shed 3 bases, with 4 bases lying between them.

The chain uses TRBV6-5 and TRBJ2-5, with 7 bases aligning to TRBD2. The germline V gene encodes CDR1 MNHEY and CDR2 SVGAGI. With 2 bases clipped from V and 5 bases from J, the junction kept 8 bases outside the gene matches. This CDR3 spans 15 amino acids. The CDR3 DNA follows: TGTGCCAGCAGTTACGGTCGACTAGCCGATGAGACCCAGTACTTC. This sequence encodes CASSYGRLADETQYF.

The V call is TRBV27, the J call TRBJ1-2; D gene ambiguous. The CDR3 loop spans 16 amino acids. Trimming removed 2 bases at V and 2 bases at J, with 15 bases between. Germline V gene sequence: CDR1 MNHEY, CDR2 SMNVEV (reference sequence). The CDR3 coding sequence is TGTGCCAGCAGTTTACCGGAACCCGGCCGGAACTATGGCTACACCTTC. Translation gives CASSLPEPGRNYGYTF.

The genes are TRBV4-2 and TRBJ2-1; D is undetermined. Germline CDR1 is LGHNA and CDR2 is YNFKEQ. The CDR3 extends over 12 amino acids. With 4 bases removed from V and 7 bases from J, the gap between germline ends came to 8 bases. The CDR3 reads CASSLTLNEQFF. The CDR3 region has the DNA TGTGCCAGCAGCCTGACCCTTAATGAGCAGTTCTTC.

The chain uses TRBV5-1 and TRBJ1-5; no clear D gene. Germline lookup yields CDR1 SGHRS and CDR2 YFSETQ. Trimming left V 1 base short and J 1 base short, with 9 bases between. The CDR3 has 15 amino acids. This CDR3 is CASSLSVSSNQPQHF. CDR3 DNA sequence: TGCGCCAGCAGCTTGTCGGTGAGCAGCAATCAGCCCCAGCATTTT.

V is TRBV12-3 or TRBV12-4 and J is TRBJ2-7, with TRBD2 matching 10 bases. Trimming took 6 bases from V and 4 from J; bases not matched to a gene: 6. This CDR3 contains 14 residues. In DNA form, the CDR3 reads TGTGCCAGCAGCGGGTCTAGCGGGAGTTACGAGCAGTACTTC. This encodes CASSGSSGSYEQYF.

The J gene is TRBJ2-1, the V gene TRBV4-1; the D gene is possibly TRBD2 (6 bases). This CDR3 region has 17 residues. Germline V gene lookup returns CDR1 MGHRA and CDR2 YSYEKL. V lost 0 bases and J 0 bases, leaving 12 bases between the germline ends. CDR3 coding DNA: TGCGCCAGCAGCCAAGATGTGGGGAGGAGCTCCTACAATGAGCAGTTCTTC. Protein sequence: CASSQDVGRSSYNEQFF.

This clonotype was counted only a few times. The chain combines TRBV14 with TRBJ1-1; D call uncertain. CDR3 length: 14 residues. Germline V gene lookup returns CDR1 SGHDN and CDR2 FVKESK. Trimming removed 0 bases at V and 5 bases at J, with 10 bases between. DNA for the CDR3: TGTGCCAGCAGCCAAGATCTAGATAGGACTGAAGCTTTCTTT. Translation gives CASSQDLDRTEAFF.

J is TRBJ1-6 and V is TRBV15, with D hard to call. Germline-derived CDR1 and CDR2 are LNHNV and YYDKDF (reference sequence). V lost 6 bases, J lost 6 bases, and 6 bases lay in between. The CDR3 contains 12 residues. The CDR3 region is CATSSSNSPLHF. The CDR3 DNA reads TGTGCCACCAGTTCCAGTAATTCACCCCTCCACTTT. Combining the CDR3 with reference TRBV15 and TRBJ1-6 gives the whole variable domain DAMVIQNPRYQVTQFGKPVTLSCSQTLNHNVMYWYQQKSSQAPKLLFHYYDKDFNNEADTPDNFQSRRPNTSFCFLDIRSPGLGDTAMYLCATSSSNSPLHFGNGTRLTVT.

The CDR3 DNA sequence: TGCAGTGCTAGAGGAGTGGACACTAGCGGGAGTCAATCGGCGGTCCCCGGGGAGCTGTTTTTT. Its protein is CSARGVDTSGSQSAVPGELFF. The gene calls are TRBV20-1 and TRBJ2-2, with 11 positions matching TRBD2. The V gene's germline CDR1 is DFQATT and CDR2 SNEGSKA (reference sequence). CDR3 size: 21 residues. Trimming took 1 base from V and 6 from J; bases not matched to a gene: 22.

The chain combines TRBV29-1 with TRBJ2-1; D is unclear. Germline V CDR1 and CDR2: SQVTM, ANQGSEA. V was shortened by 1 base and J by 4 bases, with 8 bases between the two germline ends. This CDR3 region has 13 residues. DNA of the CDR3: TGCAGCGTTGAAGCACAACAGTACAATGAGCAGTTCTTC. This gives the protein CSVEAQQYNEQFF.

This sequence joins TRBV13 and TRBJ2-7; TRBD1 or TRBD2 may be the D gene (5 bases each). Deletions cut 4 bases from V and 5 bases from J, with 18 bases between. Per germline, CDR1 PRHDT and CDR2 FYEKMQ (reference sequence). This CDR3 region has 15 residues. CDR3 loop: CASSSTGALGNEQYF. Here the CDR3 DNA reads TGTGCCAGCAGCTCTACCGGGGCCCTCGGGAACGAGCAGTACTTC. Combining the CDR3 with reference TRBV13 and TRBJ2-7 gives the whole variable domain AAGVIQSPRHLIKEKRETATLKCYPIPRHDTVYWYQQGPGQDPQFLISFYEKMQSDKGSIPDRFSAQQFSDYHSELNMSSLELGDSALYFCASSSTGALGNEQYFGPGTRLTVT.